Sequencing of this TCR beta chain was carried out in a study of blood T cell repertoires in COVID-19. Whole-study context: Sites in the United States, Italy and Spain provided acute and convalescent COVID-19 samples. T cells, B-cell-depleted T cells, or PBMCs supplied cDNA or gDNA.

The repertoire was sequenced with immunoSEQ multiplex PCR; TCRdb's copy has only in-frame clones and lacks some. This table has roughly 250,000 clones, about 88% appearing once. The CDR3 length is 18 residues. Trimming shortened V by 4 bases and J by 0 bases, and 17 bases separated the two germline ends. The germline V gene encodes CDR1 SGHDT and CDR2 YYEEEE. The TCR originated in a man in his fifties or sixties who had recovered from COVID-19. The sample taken for sequencing was peripheral blood. The chain is built from TRBV5-6 and TRBJ1-6, with a possible D match to TRBD1 (5 bases). This CDR3 is CASSGWDSLSSYNSPLHF. As DNA, the CDR3 is TGTGCCAGCAGCGGGTGGGACTCTTTGAGCTCCTATAATTCACCCCTCCACTTT. The complete variable domain, with remaining parts taken from reference TRBV5-6 and TRBJ1-6, reads DAGVTQSPTHLIKTRGQQVTLRCSPKSGHDTVSWYQQALGQGPQFIFQYYEEEERQRGNFPDRFSGHQFPNYSSELNVNALLLGDSALYLCASSGWDSLSSYNSPLHFGNGTRLTVT.